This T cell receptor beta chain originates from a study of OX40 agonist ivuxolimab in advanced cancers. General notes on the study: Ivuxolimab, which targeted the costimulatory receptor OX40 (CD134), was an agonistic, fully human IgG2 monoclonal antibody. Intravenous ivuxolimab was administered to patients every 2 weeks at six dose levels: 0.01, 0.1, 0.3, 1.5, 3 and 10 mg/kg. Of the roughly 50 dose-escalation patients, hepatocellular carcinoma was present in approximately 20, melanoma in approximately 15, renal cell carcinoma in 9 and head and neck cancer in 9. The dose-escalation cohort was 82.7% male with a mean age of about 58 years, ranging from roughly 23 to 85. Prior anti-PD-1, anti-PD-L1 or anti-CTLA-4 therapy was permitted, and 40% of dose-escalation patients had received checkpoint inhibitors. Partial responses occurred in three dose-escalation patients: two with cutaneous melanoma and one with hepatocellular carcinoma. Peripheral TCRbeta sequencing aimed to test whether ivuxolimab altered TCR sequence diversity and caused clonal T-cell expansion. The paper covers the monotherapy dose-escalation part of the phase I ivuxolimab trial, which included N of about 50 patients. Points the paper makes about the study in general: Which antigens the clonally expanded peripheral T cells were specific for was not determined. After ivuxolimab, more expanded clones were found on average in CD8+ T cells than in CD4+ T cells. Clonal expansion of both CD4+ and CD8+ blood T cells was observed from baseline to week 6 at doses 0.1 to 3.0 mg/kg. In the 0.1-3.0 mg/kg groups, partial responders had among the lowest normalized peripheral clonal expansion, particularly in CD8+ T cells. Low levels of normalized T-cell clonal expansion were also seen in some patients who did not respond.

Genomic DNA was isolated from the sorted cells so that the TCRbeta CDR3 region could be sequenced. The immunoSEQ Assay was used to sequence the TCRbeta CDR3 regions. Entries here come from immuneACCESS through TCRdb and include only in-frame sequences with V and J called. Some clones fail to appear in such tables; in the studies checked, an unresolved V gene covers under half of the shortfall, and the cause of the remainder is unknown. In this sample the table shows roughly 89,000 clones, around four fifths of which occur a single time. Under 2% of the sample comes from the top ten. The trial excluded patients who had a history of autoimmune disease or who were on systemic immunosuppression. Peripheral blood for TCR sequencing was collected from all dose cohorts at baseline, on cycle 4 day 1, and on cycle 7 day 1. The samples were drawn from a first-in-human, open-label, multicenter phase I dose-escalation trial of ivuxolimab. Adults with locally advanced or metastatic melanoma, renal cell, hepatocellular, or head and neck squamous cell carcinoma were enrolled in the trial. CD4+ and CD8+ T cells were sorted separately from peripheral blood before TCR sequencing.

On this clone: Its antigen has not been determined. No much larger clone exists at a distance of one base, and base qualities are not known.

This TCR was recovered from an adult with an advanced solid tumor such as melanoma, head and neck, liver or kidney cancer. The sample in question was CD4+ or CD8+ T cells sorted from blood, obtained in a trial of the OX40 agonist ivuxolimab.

In nucleotide form, the sequence is TGCGCCAGCAGCTTGGCCGGCGCGGGGGGCCGGAACACCGGGGAGCTGTTTTTT. Translated, it gives CASSLAGAGGRNTGELFF. In this chain, TRBV5-1 is recombined with TRBJ2-2; TRBD2 agrees with 8 junctional bases. Per the germline V gene, SGHRS is the CDR1 and YFSETQ is the CDR2. Trimmed from V: 0 bases; trimmed from J: 1 base; junction bases lacking a gene match: 8. The CDR3 covers 18 residues, taking in both the cysteine and the phenylalanine. The read is trimmed to its CDR3 DNA, 54 bases read in frame from base 1.